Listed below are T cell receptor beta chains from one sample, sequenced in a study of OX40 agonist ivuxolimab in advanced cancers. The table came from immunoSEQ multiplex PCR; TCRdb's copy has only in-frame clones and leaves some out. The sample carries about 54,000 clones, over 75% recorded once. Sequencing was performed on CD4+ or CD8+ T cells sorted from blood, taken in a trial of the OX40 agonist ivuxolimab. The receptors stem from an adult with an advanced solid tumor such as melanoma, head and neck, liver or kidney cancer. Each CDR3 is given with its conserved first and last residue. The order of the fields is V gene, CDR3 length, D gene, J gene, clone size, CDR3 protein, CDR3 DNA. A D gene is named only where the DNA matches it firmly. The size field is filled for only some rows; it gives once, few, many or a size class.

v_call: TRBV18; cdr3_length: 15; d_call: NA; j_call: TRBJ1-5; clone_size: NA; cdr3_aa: CASSPQGDLNQPQHF; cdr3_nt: TGTGCCAGCTCACCACAGGGGGACCTAAATCAGCCCCAGCATTTT
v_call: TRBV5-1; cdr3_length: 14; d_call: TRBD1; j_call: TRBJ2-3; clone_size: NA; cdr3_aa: CASSLQGTTDTQYF; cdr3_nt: TGCGCCAGCAGCTTACAGGGGACCACAGATACGCAGTATTTT
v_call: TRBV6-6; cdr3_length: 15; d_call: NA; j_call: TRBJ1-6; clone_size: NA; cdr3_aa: CASSYSPEGNSPLHF; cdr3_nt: TGTGCCAGCAGTTACTCTCCGGAGGGTAATTCACCCCTCCACTTT
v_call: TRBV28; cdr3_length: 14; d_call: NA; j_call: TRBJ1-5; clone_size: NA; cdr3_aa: CASRPGPPNQPQHF; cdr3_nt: TGTGCCAGCAGACCAGGGCCCCCCAATCAGCCCCAGCATTTT
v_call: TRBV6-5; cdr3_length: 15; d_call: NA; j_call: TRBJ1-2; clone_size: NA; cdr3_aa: CASSHPKQGSYGYTF; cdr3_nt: TGTGCCAGCAGTCATCCTAAACAGGGCTCCTATGGCTACACCTTC
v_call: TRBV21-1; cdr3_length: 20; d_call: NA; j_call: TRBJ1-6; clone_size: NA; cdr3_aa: CATSLDPQHAASSYNSPLHF; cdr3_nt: TGTGCCACCAGCCTAGACCCACAGCACGCGGCCAGCTCCTATAATTCACCCCTCCACTTT
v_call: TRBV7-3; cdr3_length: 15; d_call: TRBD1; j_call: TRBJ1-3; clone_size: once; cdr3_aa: CASSLAGGLGNTIYF; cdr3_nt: TGTGCCAGCAGCTTAGCAGGGGGACTGGGAAACACCATATATTTT
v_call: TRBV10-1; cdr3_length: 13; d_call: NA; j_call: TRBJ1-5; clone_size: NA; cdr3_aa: CASSETTNQPQHF; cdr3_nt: TGCGCCAGCAGTGAAACTACGAATCAGCCCCAGCATTTT
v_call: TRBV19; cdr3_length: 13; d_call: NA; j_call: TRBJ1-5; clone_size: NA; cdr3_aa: CASSDSRNQPQHF; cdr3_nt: TGTGCCAGTAGTGACAGCCGCAATCAGCCCCAGCATTTT
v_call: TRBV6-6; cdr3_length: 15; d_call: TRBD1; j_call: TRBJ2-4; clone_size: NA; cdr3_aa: CASSPQGQGKNIQYF; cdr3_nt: TGTGCCAGCAGCCCTCAGGGACAGGGCAAAAACATTCAGTACTTC
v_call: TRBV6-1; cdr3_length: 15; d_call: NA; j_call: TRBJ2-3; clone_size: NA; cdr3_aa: CASSSSGPGADTQYF; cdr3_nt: TGTGCCAGCAGTTCGTCAGGGCCGGGGGCAGATACGCAGTATTTT
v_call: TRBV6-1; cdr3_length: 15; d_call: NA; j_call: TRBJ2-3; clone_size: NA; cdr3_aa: CASSEALESTDTQYF; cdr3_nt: TGTGCCAGCAGTGAAGCGCTAGAAAGCACAGATACGCAGTATTTT
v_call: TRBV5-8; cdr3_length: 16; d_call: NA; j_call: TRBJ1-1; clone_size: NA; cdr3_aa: CASSSGGGTAYTEAFF; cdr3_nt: TGTGCCAGCAGCTCGGGGGGAGGGACTGCTTACACTGAAGCTTTCTTT
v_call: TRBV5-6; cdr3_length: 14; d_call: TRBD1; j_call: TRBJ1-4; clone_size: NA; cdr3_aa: CASSSLGPGGKLFF; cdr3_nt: TGTGCCAGCAGCTCCCTGGGCCCAGGGGGTAAACTGTTTTTT
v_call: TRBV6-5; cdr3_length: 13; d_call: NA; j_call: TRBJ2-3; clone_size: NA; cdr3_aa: CASSYRRRDTQYF; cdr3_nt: TGTGCCAGCAGTTACCGAAGGAGGGATACGCAGTATTTT
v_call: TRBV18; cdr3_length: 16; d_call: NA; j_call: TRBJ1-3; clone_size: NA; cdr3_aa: CASSPGDSFSGNTIYF; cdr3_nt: TGTGCCAGCTCACCAGGAGACAGTTTCTCTGGAAACACCATATATTTT
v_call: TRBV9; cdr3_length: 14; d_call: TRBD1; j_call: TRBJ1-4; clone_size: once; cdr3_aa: CASTEGQDNEKLFF; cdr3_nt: TGTGCCAGCACCGAGGGACAGGATAATGAAAAACTGTTTTTT
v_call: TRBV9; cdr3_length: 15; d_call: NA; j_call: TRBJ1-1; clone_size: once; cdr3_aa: CASSTSGNSNTEAFF; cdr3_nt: TGTGCCAGCAGCACCTCAGGGAACTCGAACACTGAAGCTTTCTTT
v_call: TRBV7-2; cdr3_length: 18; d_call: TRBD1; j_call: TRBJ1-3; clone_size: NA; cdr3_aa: CASSLERGQTSSGNTIYF; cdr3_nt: TGTGCCAGCAGCTTAGAAAGGGGACAGACCAGCTCTGGAAACACCATATATTTT
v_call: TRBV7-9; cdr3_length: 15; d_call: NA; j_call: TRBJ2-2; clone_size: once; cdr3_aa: CASSSPTTNTGELFF; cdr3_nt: TGTGCCAGCAGCTCCCCGACGACGAACACCGGGGAGCTGTTTTTT
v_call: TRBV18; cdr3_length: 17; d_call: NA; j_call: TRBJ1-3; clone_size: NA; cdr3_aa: CASSPDQSRASGNTIYF; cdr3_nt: TGTGCCAGCTCACCAGATCAGTCGAGAGCCTCTGGAAACACCATATATTTT
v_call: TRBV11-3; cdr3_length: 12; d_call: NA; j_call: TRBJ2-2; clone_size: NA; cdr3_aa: CASSSSGRELFF; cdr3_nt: TGTGCCAGCAGCTCCTCCGGGCGGGAGCTGTTTTTT
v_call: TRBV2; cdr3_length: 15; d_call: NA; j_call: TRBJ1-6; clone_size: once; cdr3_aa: CASRDGTFYNSPLHF; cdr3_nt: TGTGCCAGCAGAGACGGGACTTTCTATAATTCACCCCTCCACTTT
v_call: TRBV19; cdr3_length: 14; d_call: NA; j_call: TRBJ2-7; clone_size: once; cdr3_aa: CASSIKKGAYEQYF; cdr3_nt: TGTGCCAGTAGTATTAAGAAGGGGGCCTACGAGCAGTACTTC
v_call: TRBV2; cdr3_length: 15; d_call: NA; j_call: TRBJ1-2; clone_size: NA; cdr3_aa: CASSEDMGRDYGYTF; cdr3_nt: TGTGCCAGCAGTGAAGATATGGGGAGGGACTATGGCTACACCTTC
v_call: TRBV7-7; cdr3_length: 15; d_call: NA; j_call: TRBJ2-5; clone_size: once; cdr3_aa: CASSLDGGNGETQYF; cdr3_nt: TGTGCCAGCAGCTTAGACGGGGGCAATGGAGAGACCCAGTACTTC
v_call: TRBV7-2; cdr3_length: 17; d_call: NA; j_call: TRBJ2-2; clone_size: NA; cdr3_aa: CASSLEIGARITGELFF; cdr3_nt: TGTGCCAGCAGCTTAGAAATCGGGGCGCGGATCACCGGGGAGCTGTTTTTT
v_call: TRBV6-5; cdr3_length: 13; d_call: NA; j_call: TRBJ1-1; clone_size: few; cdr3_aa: CASRVKGSTEAFF; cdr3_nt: TGTGCCAGCAGAGTTAAGGGTAGCACTGAAGCTTTCTTT
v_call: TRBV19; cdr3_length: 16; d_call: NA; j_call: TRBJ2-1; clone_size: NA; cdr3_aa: CASTTAEGRARNEQFF; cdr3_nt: TGTGCCAGTACCACTGCGGAAGGAAGGGCGCGGAATGAGCAGTTCTTC
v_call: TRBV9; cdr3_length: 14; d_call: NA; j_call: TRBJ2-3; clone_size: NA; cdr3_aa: CASSDETVADTQYF; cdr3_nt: TGTGCCAGCAGCGACGAGACGGTTGCAGATACGCAGTATTTT
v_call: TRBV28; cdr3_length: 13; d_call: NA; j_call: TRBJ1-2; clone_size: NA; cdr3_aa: CASSRNGPPGYTF; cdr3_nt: TGTGCCAGCAGTCGTAACGGGCCCCCTGGCTACACCTTC
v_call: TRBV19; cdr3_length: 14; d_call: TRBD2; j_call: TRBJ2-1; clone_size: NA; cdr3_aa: CASRFGGSDNEQFF; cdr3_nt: TGTGCCAGTAGGTTCGGGGGGAGTGATAATGAGCAGTTCTTC
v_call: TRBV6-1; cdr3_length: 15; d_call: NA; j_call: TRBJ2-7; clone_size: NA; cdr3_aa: CASSAVAGRVHEQYF; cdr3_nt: TGTGCCAGCAGTGCGGTGGCAGGGAGAGTCCACGAGCAGTACTTC
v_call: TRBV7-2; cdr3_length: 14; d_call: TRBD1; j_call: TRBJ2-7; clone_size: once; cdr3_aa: CASSGGQGPYEQYF; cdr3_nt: TGTGCCAGCAGCGGGGGACAGGGCCCATACGAGCAGTACTTC
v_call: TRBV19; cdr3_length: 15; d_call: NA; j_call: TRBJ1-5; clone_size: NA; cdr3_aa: CASSFDRNSNQPQHF; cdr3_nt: TGTGCCAGTAGCTTCGACCGAAATAGCAATCAGCCCCAGCATTTT
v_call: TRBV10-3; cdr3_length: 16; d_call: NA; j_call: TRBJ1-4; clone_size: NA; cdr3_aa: CAISESRLATNEKLFF; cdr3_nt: TGTGCCATCAGTGAGTCAAGGCTTGCAACTAATGAAAAACTGTTTTTT
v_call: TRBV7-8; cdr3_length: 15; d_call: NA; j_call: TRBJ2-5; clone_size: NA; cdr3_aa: CASSLNPVIQETQYF; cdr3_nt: TGTGCCAGCAGCTTAAACCCCGTTATCCAAGAGACCCAGTACTTC
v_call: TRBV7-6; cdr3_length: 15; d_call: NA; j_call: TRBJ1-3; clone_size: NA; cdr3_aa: CASSWAPGPGNTIYF; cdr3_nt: TGTGCCAGCAGCTGGGCCCCGGGACCTGGAAACACCATATATTTT
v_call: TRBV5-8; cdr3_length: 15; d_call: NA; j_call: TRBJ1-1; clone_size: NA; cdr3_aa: CASSFARGARTEAFF; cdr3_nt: TGTGCCAGCAGCTTTGCCCGGGGGGCGCGAACTGAAGCTTTCTTT
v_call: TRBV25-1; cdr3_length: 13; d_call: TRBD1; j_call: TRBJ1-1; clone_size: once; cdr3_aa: CASRGTGTTEAFF; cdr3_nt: TGTGCCAGCAGAGGGACAGGGACCACTGAAGCTTTCTTT
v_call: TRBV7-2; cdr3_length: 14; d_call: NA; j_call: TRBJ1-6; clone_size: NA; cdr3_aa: CASSFTGTNSPLHF; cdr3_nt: TGTGCCAGCAGCTTTACAGGGACTAATTCACCCCTCCACTTT
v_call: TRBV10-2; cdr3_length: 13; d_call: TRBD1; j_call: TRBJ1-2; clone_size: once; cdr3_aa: CASSPQGADGYTF; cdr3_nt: TGCGCCAGCAGTCCACAGGGGGCGGATGGCTACACCTTC
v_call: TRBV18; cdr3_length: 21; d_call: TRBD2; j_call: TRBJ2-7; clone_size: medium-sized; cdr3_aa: CASSLRIPTSGGLQLSYEQYF; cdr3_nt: TGTGCCAGCTCACTTCGGATTCCGACTAGCGGGGGGCTTCAACTCTCCTACGAGCAGTACTTC
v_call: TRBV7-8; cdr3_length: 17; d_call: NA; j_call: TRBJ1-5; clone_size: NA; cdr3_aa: CASSLGGDVTGNQPQHF; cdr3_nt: TGTGCCAGCAGCTTAGGTGGAGATGTTACAGGTAATCAGCCCCAGCATTTT
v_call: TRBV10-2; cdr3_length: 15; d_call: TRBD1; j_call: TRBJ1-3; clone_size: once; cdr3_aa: CASRAGQNSGNTIYF; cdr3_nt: TGCGCCAGCAGAGCGGGACAGAACTCTGGAAACACCATATATTTT
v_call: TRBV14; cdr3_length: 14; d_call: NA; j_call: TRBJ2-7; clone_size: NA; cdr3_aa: CASSQELSTYEQYF; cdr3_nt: TGTGCCAGCAGCCAAGAGCTGTCCACCTACGAGCAGTACTTC
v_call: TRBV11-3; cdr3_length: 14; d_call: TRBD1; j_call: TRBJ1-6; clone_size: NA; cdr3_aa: CASSLDRVDSPLHF; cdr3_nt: TGTGCCAGCTCCTTGGACAGGGTTGATTCACCCCTCCACTTT
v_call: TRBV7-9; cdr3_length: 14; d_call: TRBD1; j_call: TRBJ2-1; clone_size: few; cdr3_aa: CASSSRQGGGEQFF; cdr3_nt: TGTGCCAGCAGCTCACGACAGGGGGGCGGTGAGCAGTTCTTC
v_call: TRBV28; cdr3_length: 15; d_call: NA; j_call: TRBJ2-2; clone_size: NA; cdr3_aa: CASSFGPKNTGELFF; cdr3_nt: TGTGCCAGCAGTTTTGGGCCTAAGAACACCGGGGAGCTGTTTTTT
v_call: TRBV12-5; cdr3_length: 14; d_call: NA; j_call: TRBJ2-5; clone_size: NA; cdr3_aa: CASGSPGDQETQYF; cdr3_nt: TGTGCTAGTGGTTCTCCAGGGGACCAAGAGACCCAGTACTTC